This T cell receptor (beta chain) originates from a study of T cell changes during pregnancy in multiple sclerosis. The table came from immunoSEQ multiplex PCR; TCRdb's copy has only in-frame clones and leaves some out. Here the sample spans around 130,000 clones, 90% to 96% being singletons. This sequence originates from a female donor with multiple sclerosis, enrolled in a pregnancy study. The starting material was peripheral blood, obtained after pregnancy.

The CDR3 DNA reads as TGTGCCAGTACCCCGGGACACCGCAGGGACAATGAGCAGTTCTTC. It yields the protein CASTPGHRRDNEQFF. This rearrangement joins TRBV19 to TRBJ2-1, with D possibly TRBD1 on 6 matching bases. The CDR3 extends over 15 amino acids. V was trimmed by 7 bases and J by 5 bases, leaving 18 bases between them. Germline CDR1 LNHDA, CDR2 SQIVND (reference sequence).